This is a list of T cell receptor beta chains from one sample in a study of naive and memory T cell subsets. TCRdb recomputed calls from the 5' RACE reads with MiXCR, one row per CDR3 protein. The sample lists 20,000 to 25,000 distinct CDR3 sequences, roughly 4% occurring once. These receptors were collected from a male donor in good health. The CDR3 runs from the conserved cysteine through the conserved F or W. A D gene is named only where the DNA matches it firmly. Clone sizes are shown as how often the clone was seen (once, few, many) or a class if it is expanded.

TRBV15,TRBJ2-3,many,.,CATSQTLVTAFTSTDTQYF,TGTGCCACCAGCCAAACTTTGGTGACAGCTTTTACTAGCACAGATACGCAGTATTTT
TRBV18,TRBJ2-5,many,TRBD2,CASSPPSLAGVETQYF,TGTGCCAGCTCACCACCGTCACTAGCGGGAGTCGAGACCCAGTACTTC
TRBV27,TRBJ1-1,many,TRBD1,CASGAGGNTEAFF,TGTGCCAGCGGAGCAGGGGGCAACACTGAAGCTTTCTTT
TRBV29-1,TRBJ2-1,many,TRBD2,CSVEGGEGTSVINEQFF,TGCAGCGTTGAGGGGGGGGAGGGGACTAGCGTAATCAATGAGCAGTTCTTC
TRBV5-1,TRBJ2-4,many,TRBD2,CASSPRGVSAKNIQYF,TGCGCCAGCAGCCCCCGGGGGGTATCGGCCAAAAACATTCAGTACTTC
TRBV5-6,TRBJ2-1,many,.,CASSSQWADYNEQFF,TGTGCCAGCAGCTCCCAATGGGCCGACTACAATGAGCAGTTCTTC
TRBV25-1,TRBJ2-7,many,.,CASSGSGLSYEQYF,TGTGCCAGCAGTGGTTCGGGACTTTCCTACGAGCAGTACTTC
TRBV20-1,TRBJ1-2,many,.,CSAPRGGGYGYTF,TGCAGTGCCCCCCGGGGGGGTGGCTATGGCTACACCTTC
TRBV11-2,TRBJ2-1,many,.,CASSSNPQDTYNEQFF,TGTGCCAGCAGCTCCAATCCTCAGGACACCTACAATGAGCAGTTCTTC
TRBV6-2/TRBV6-3,TRBJ1-5,many,.,CASSYPFRQNSNQPQHF,TGTGCCAGCAGTTACCCTTTCAGACAGAATAGCAATCAGCCCCAGCATTTT
TRBV27,TRBJ1-5,many,.,CASSFRAGWSNQPQHF,TGTGCCAGCAGTTTTAGGGCCGGGTGGAGCAATCAGCCCCAGCATTTT
TRBV29-1,TRBJ1-1,many,.,CSVYSPRAAEAFF,TGCAGCGTTTATTCGCCCCGGGCCGCTGAAGCTTTCTTT
TRBV14,TRBJ1-1,many,.,CASSQAWGRRSMNTEAFF,TGTGCCAGCAGCCAAGCCTGGGGCCGGAGGTCGATGAACACTGAAGCTTTCTTT
TRBV6-2/TRBV6-3,TRBJ1-5,many,.,CASSYRQVSGNQPQHF,TGTGCCAGCAGTTACCGACAGGTATCTGGCAATCAGCCCCAGCATTTT
TRBV6-7,TRBJ1-5,many,TRBD1,CASSYLDRGGWNQPQHF,TGTGCCAGCAGTTACTTGGACAGGGGAGGATGGAATCAGCCCCAGCATTTT
TRBV29-1,TRBJ2-7,many,TRBD1,CSVGPQQGNYEQYF,TGCAGCGTTGGCCCCCAACAGGGGAACTACGAGCAGTACTTC
TRBV10-3,TRBJ2-1,many,TRBD2,CAISRLAGVSSYNEQFF,TGTGCCATCAGTAGACTAGCGGGAGTAAGCTCCTACAATGAGCAGTTCTTC
TRBV29-1,TRBJ2-5,many,TRBD2,CSVQRGTQETQYF,TGCAGCGTCCAGCGGGGGACTCAAGAGACCCAGTACTTC
TRBV5-4,TRBJ2-1,many,TRBD2,CASRAGTSGAGAHNEQFF,TGTGCCAGCAGGGCCGGGACTAGCGGGGCCGGCGCCCACAATGAGCAGTTCTTC
TRBV5-1,TRBJ2-2,many,TRBD2,CASSPGLAGIYTGELFF,TGCGCCAGCAGCCCGGGACTAGCGGGGATTTACACCGGGGAGCTGTTTTTT
TRBV10-2,TRBJ2-3,many,TRBD2,CASRDTSGRLDTQYF,TGCGCCAGCAGAGACACTAGCGGGAGGTTGGATACGCAGTATTTT
TRBV28,TRBJ2-7,many,.,CASSSGEDEQYF,TGTGCCAGCAGCTCTGGGGAAGACGAGCAGTACTTC
TRBV28,TRBJ1-2,many,.,CASSTIRRRGYAYTF,TGTGCCAGCAGTACCATCAGGAGACGAGGCTATGCCTACACCTTC
TRBV6-2/TRBV6-3,TRBJ2-7,many,.,CASSPRTDSYEQYF,TGTGCCAGCAGTCCCAGGACAGACTCCTACGAGCAGTACTTC
TRBV6-5,TRBJ1-3,many,TRBD1,CASSRLGQVASGNTIYF,TGTGCCAGCAGTCGCCTAGGACAGGTGGCCTCTGGAAACACCATATATTTT
TRBV19,TRBJ1-5,many,.,CASSNIQGLVDNQPQHF,TGTGCCAGTAGTAATATACAGGGCCTCGTCGACAATCAGCCCCAGCATTTT
TRBV4-3,TRBJ2-6,many,.,CASSQDGGAGANVLTF,TGCGCCAGCAGCCAAGATGGGGGCGCTGGGGCCAACGTCCTGACTTTC
TRBV7-9,TRBJ2-1,medium-sized,TRBD2,CASSLGGLAHEQFF,TGTGCCAGCAGCTTAGGGGGACTAGCCCATGAGCAGTTCTTC
TRBV9,TRBJ1-1,many,TRBD1,CASSARGGGDEAFF,TGTGCCAGCAGCGCCAGGGGGGGAGGCGACGAAGCTTTCTTT
TRBV15,TRBJ2-7,many,.,CATSRDWREPSYEQYF,TGTGCCACCAGCAGAGATTGGCGGGAACCTTCCTACGAGCAGTACTTC
TRBV18,TRBJ2-7,many,.,CASSRRDFENYEQYF,TGTGCCAGCTCGCGCCGGGACTTCGAAAACTACGAGCAGTACTTC
TRBV6-5,TRBJ2-7,many,.,CASTSDRSYEQYF,TGTGCCAGCACCAGCGACAGATCCTACGAGCAGTACTTC
TRBV5-1,TRBJ1-1,many,TRBD1,CASSLVGQGSTEAFF,TGCGCCAGCAGCTTGGTGGGACAGGGTTCCACTGAAGCTTTCTTT
TRBV7-3,TRBJ2-1,many,.,CASSGFSGASYNEQFF,TGTGCCAGCAGCGGCTTTAGCGGAGCATCCTACAATGAGCAGTTCTTC
TRBV29-1,TRBJ2-5,many,.,CSVGRASETQYF,TGCAGCGTTGGCCGGGCGTCGGAGACCCAGTACTTC
TRBV5-6,TRBJ2-4,many,TRBD1,CASSLSGTGRNIQYF,TGTGCCAGCAGCCTCTCCGGGACAGGGAGGAACATTCAGTACTTC
TRBV28,TRBJ1-5,many,.,CASSLLGPGGNQPQHF,TGTGCCAGCAGTTTACTAGGTCCTGGAGGCAATCAGCCCCAGCATTTT
TRBV7-2,TRBJ2-3,many,.,CASSLAPKSTDTQYF,TGTGCCAGCAGCTTAGCACCGAAGAGCACAGATACGCAGTATTTT
TRBV5-1,TRBJ2-3,many,TRBD2,CASSTPILQQREDTDTQYF,TGCGCCAGCAGCACCCCCATACTACAACAGCGGGAAGACACAGATACGCAGTATTTT
TRBV14,TRBJ2-7,few,TRBD2,CASSLQAGAFYEQYF,TGTGCCAGCAGCCTCCAAGCGGGAGCCTTCTACGAGCAGTACTTC
TRBV6-5,TRBJ2-1,many,.,CASSYSSGGASYNEQFF,TGTGCCAGCAGTTACTCGAGTGGAGGTGCCTCCTACAATGAGCAGTTCTTC
TRBV20-1,TRBJ2-7,medium-sized,TRBD2,CSASRQGGYEQYF,TGCAGTGCCTCTCGGCAGGGAGGGTACGAGCAGTACTTC
TRBV6-5,TRBJ2-3,many,TRBD1,CASRPMTGGTDTQYF,TGTGCCAGCAGACCGATGACAGGGGGCACAGATACGCAGTATTTT
TRBV7-9,TRBJ2-7,many,.,CASSGVGSTSYEQYF,TGTGCCAGCAGCGGTGTCGGGTCCACTTCCTACGAGCAGTACTTC
TRBV7-2,TRBJ2-1,many,.,CASSLARDSRGGEQFF,TGTGCCAGCAGCCTGGCCCGGGACTCGAGAGGGGGTGAGCAGTTCTTC
TRBV5-1,TRBJ2-3,many,.,CASSLGSARTDTQYF,TGCGCCAGCAGCTTGGGTAGCGCCCGCACAGATACGCAGTATTTT
TRBV28,TRBJ1-1,many,.,CASSFARGGTEAFF,TGTGCCAGCAGTTTTGCCCGGGGTGGCACTGAAGCTTTCTTT